These T cell receptor beta chains were read from a single sample in a study of early T cells in non-severe SARS-CoV-2 infection. TCRdb re-analysed the 5' RACE reads in MiXCR, keeping a single row per CDR3 protein. The sample has some 37,000 distinct CDR3 sequences, 8% to 10% seen once. Sequencing used whole blood. The receptors were sampled from an adult who was a healthcare worker with PCR-confirmed SARS-CoV-2 infection or an uninfected control (not recorded which). CDR3s include the opening cysteine and the closing phenylalanine or tryptophan. The order of the fields is V gene, CDR3 length, J gene, CDR3 protein.

TRBV29-1	12	TRBJ2-5	CSSTPGEETQYF
TRBV18	15	TRBJ1-4	CASSPRGQANEKLFF
TRBV7-3	13	TRBJ1-1	CASAKGQGNEAFF
TRBV28	14	TRBJ2-7	CASSLGRGPYEQYF
TRBV20-1	14	TRBJ1-6	CSASYRKGLSPLHF
TRBV27	22	TRBJ1-5	CASSLSALFGTGWLYSNQPQHF
TRBV12-2	16	TRBJ1-6	CASRLALGRRNSPLHF
TRBV11-2	15	TRBJ2-1	CASSLVRGSYNEQFF
TRBV29-1	13	TRBJ1-1	CSVVETANTEAFF
TRBV15	16	TRBJ1-2	CATSSIGRGPKYGYTF
TRBV20-1	12	TRBJ2-5	CSAPVEGETQYF
TRBV6-2/TRBV6-3	14	TRBJ2-3	CASSSGLVTDTQYF
TRBV28	14	TRBJ2-5	CASSLRIAEETQYF
TRBV11-2	15	TRBJ2-7	CASSSGTVPLDEQYF
TRBV5-1	14	TRBJ2-1	CASTPGRVDNEQFF
TRBV7-2	11	TRBJ2-7	CASSPNYEQYF
TRBV5-4	14	TRBJ1-1	CASSLAGRFGEAFF
TRBV7-8	15	TRBJ1-2	CASSLVDQPSISYTF
TRBV3-1	15	TRBJ1-2	CASSQARGGPLGYTF
TRBV19	14	TRBJ2-1	CASTPGGEGNEQFF
TRBV7-2	19	TRBJ2-3	CASSLESSGGGQGTDTQYF
TRBV5-1	14	TRBJ1-5	CASSLEAGNQPQHF
TRBV20-1	11	TRBJ2-7	CSARLYYEQYF
TRBV28	14	TRBJ1-1	CAARGVSMNTEAFF
TRBV12-3/TRBV12-4	15	TRBJ1-1	CASSLRDRGNTEAFF
TRBV7-6	16	TRBJ1-1	CASSPRTGGLNTEAFF
TRBV28	15	TRBJ2-3	CASSSQGGHTDTQYF
TRBV30	12	TRBJ1-5	CACGFPGQPQHF
TRBV5-4	17	TRBJ1-1	CASSSRQTALRIPEAFF
TRBV19	12	TRBJ1-1	CASSYWNTEAFF
TRBV19	13	TRBJ1-2	CASSRVDGYGYTF
TRBV30	14	TRBJ1-2	CACHMGIANYGYTF
TRBV5-1	13	TRBJ2-3	CASSLAPEGTQYF
TRBV29-1	11	TRBJ2-7	CSVIDPYEQYF
TRBV10-3	14	TRBJ1-2	CAISETGTNYGYTF
TRBV5-6	15	TRBJ2-7	CASTILAGGTYEQYF
TRBV30	12	TRBJ2-1	CAWSVMDNEQFF
TRBV20-1	12	TRBJ1-2	CSASRQDDGYTF
TRBV20-1	13	TRBJ2-7	CSAGRDRWDEQYF
TRBV29-1	11	TRBJ2-1	CSVLRDNEQFF
TRBV20-1	13	TRBJ2-3	CSPTVPSTDTQYF
TRBV29-1	12	TRBJ1-1	CSVDWTGDLVGF
TRBV2	14	TRBJ1-1	CASSADSLNTEAFF
TRBV2	17	TRBJ2-6	CASSERDRASGANVLTF
TRBV7-8	19	TRBJ2-1	CASSHFSASPSAVYNEQFF
TRBV14	13	TRBJ2-3	CASSHSITDTQYF
TRBV28	15	TRBJ2-7	CASTSPGTGVFEQYF
TRBV6-4	13	TRBJ2-1	CASSDKGEGEQFF
TRBV6-2/TRBV6-3	14	TRBJ1-1	CASSYGETNTEAFF
TRBV6-1	14	TRBJ1-2	CASKGSAASDGYTF
TRBV5-4	14	TRBJ1-2	CASSLAGVENGYTF
TRBV7-3	14	TRBJ1-3	CASSLSNSGNTIYF
TRBV7-3	18	TRBJ2-5	CASRLGATGHGTQETQYF
TRBV9	16	TRBJ2-2	CASSVGSDRVTGELFF
TRBV4-1	16	TRBJ2-1	CASSQDERGSYNEQFF
TRBV27	13	TRBJ2-4	CASRLNAGAIQYF
TRBV7-6	13	TRBJ1-1	CASSPRNLEEAFF
TRBV7-9	13	TRBJ2-7	CASATGISYEQYF
TRBV5-1	16	TRBJ2-1	CASRPAPGQDHNEQFF
TRBV5-1	14	TRBJ1-1	CASKPGAMNTEAFF